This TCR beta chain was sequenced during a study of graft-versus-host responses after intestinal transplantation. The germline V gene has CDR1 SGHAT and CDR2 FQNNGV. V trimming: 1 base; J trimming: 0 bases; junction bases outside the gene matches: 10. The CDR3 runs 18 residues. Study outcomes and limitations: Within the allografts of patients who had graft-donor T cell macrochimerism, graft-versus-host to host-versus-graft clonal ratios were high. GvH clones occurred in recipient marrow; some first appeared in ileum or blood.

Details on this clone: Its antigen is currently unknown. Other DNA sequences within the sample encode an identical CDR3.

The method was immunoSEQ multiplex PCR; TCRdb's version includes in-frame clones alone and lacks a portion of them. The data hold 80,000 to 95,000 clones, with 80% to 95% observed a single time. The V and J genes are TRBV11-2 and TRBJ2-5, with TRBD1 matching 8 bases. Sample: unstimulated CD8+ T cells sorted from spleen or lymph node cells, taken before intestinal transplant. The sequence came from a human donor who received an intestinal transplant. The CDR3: CASSLVIVDRVYQETQYF. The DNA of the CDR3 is TGTGCCAGCAGCTTAGTAATTGTGGACAGGGTCTACCAAGAGACCCAGTACTTC.